Each of the 31 T cell receptor beta chains below was sequenced from the same sample in a study of CD8 T cells in Susac syndrome. With random hexamers, reverse transcription was performed on about 0.5 to 1 ug of RNA. TCRdb reprocessed the immunoSEQ multiplex PCR reads with MiXCR, giving one entry per CDR3 protein. The sample shows about 150,000 distinct CDR3 sequences, approximately 94% of them seen only once. The specimen sequenced was CD8+ T cells from PBMCs. The receptor set was obtained from a human donor with multiple sclerosis.

This chain uses TRBV29-1 with TRBJ2-1, with 9 bases identical to TRBD1. With 3 bases clipped from V and 6 bases from J, the junction kept 6 bases outside the gene matches. Germline V gives CDR1 SQVTM, CDR2 ANQGSEA. The CDR3 spans 14 residues. CDR3 DNA sequence: TGCAGCGTTGAGGGACAGGGAGTGCGCAATGAGCAGTTCTTC. Its protein product is CSVEGQGVRNEQFF.

The chain employs TRBV20-1 and TRBJ1-6; 7 bases map to TRBD1. In germline, CDR1 is DFQATT, CDR2 SNEGSKA (reference sequence). The CDR3 is made up of 15 amino acids. Trimming removed 2 bases from V and 5 bases from J; junction bases left unmatched: 6. The CDR3 sequence: CSARHRGGNNSPLHF. The CDR3 DNA is TGCAGTGCTAGACACAGGGGAGGTAATAATTCACCCCTCCACTTT.

V is TRBV9 and J is TRBJ2-6, with D maybe TRBD2 (5 bases). The germline V gene encodes CDR1 SGDLS and CDR2 YYNGEE. Between the trimmed V and J ends, which lost 2 bases and 1 base, there was a span of 7 bases. This CDR3 has 15 amino acids. The CDR3 region has the DNA TGTGCCAGCAGCGTTACTAGTTCTGGGGCCAACGTCCTGACTTTC. Its translation is CASSVTSSGANVLTF.

This rearrangement joins TRBV11-3 to TRBJ1-6; 9 bases match TRBD1. Per the germline V gene, CDR1 is SGHNT and CDR2 is YENEEA. Losses at the gene ends were 4 bases for V and 10 bases for J; bases not matched to a gene: 8. This CDR3 is built from 15 residues. The CDR3 reads CASSSRDRDRSPLHF. Written as DNA, the CDR3 is TGTGCCAGCAGCTCCCGGGACAGGGACAGATCACCCCTCCACTTT.

The chain carries TRBV6-5 and TRBJ1-1; 10 bases are shared with TRBD1. The CDR3 spans 15 residues. Trimming removed 0 bases from V and 5 bases from J; junction bases left unmatched: 3. The germline gives CDR1 MNHEY, CDR2 SVGAGI. CDR3: CASSYSSGQGTEAFF. In DNA, the CDR3 is TGTGCCAGCAGTTACTCTTCGGGACAGGGGACTGAAGCTTTCTTT.

This clonotype showed up just once. The rearrangement joins TRBV9 to TRBJ2-3; 9 bases map to TRBD2. This CDR3 contains 16 residues. The germline CDR1 and CDR2 sequences are SGDLS and YYNGEE. The ends lost 4 bases at V and 4 bases at J; junction bases unmatched: 10. The CDR3 loop is CASSPPSGGRSDTQYF. CDR3 bases: TGTGCCAGCAGCCCCCCCAGCGGGGGGCGATCAGATACGCAGTATTTT.

CDR3 bases: TGTGCCAGCAGCCCCGGGATAGCGGGGAACAATGAGCAGTTCTTC. Translated: CASSPGIAGNNEQFF. The rearrangement uses TRBV7-3 and TRBJ2-1, with 8 bases aligning to TRBD2. The V gene end was trimmed by 5 bases and the J gene end by 5 bases; junction bases not matched to a gene: 8. Germline CDR1 is SGHTA and CDR2 is FQGTGA. The CDR3 length is 15 residues.

The V and J genes are TRBV7-9 and TRBJ1-2; a possible D gene is TRBD1 (6 bases). The CDR3 has 14 amino acids. The V gene lost 4 bases and the J gene lost 6 bases, with 15 bases spanning the gap. The germline V gene has CDR1 SEHNR and CDR2 FQNEAQ (reference sequence). The CDR3: CASSSGAIWDGYTF. CDR3 bases: TGTGCCAGCAGCTCAGGGGCGATCTGGGATGGCTACACCTTC.

This rearrangement joins TRBV15 to TRBJ2-4; D possibly matches TRBD1 or TRBD2 (5 bases each). The CDR3 extends over 16 amino acids. V lost 2 bases and J 5 bases, leaving 16 bases between the germline ends. From germline, CDR1 is LNHNV and CDR2 YYDKDF (reference sequence). DNA for the CDR3: TGTGCCACCAGCAGACTAGCCGGGACCCACCAAAACATTCAGTACTTC. Translation gives CATSRLAGTHQNIQYF.

V and J are TRBV9 and TRBJ1-6; TRBD1 matches at 9 bases. The CDR3 totals 18 residues. Losses at the gene ends were 0 bases for V and 9 bases for J; bases not matched to a gene: 13. Germline V gives CDR1 SGDLS, CDR2 YYNGEE. The CDR3 sequence: CASSVAAGQGHIGSPLHF. The CDR3 nucleotides are TGTGCCAGCAGCGTAGCCGCGGGACAGGGACATATCGGTTCACCCCTCCACTTT.

The chain is built from TRBV30 and TRBJ1-1; D remains ambiguous. The CDR3 sequence is 11 residues long. CDR1 is GTSNPN and CDR2 is SVGIG in the germline V gene (reference sequence). V lost 5 bases to trimming and J lost 1 base, with 5 bases between them. The CDR3 DNA is TGTGCCTGGGGGAAGAACACTGAAGCTTTCTTT. Translation: CAWGKNTEAFF.

The gene calls are TRBV2 and TRBJ2-6; D call uncertain. CDR1 is SNHLY and CDR2 is FYNNEI in the germline V gene. The V gene lost 3 bases and the J gene lost 0 bases, with 12 bases spanning the gap. CDR3 length: 17 residues. The CDR3 spells CASSEGLRPSGANVLTF. The CDR3 nucleotides are TGTGCCAGCAGTGAGGGTTTACGGCCCTCTGGGGCCAACGTCCTGACTTTC.

This rearrangement joins TRBV18 to TRBJ2-3; 8 nucleotides agree with TRBD1. The germline V gene has CDR1 KGHSH and CDR2 LQKENI. J was trimmed by 5 bases and V by 4 bases; bases with no gene match: 11. This CDR3 contains 16 residues. The CDR3 here is CASSLSDREVRDTQYF. In nucleotides, the CDR3 is TGTGCCAGCTCACTGTCGGACAGGGAGGTACGAGATACGCAGTATTTT. Filled out from reference TRBV18 and TRBJ2-3, the complete variable domain reads NAGVMQNPRHLVRRRGQEARLRCSPMKGHSHVYWYRQLPEEGLKFMVYLQKENIIDESGMPKERFSAEFPKEGPSILRIQQVVRGDSAAYFCASSLSDREVRDTQYFGPGTRLTVL.

The gene calls are TRBV7-8 and TRBJ2-1, with a tentative D call TRBD1 (5 bases). Trimming took off 7 bases at V and 5 bases at J, with 12 bases between the two ends. The CDR3 has 13 amino acids. Germline V lookup: CDR1 SGHVS, CDR2 FQNEAQ. The chain's CDR3 is CASNPTGNNEQFF. Written as DNA, the CDR3 is TGTGCCAGCAATCCTACAGGAAACAATGAGCAGTTCTTC.

The rearrangement joins TRBV7-9 to TRBJ2-1; D unclear. CDR3 size: 12 residues. Germline V gene sequence: CDR1 SEHNR, CDR2 FQNEAQ (reference sequence). V was shortened by 5 bases and J by 7 bases, with 9 bases between the two germline ends. The CDR3 bases are TGTGCCAGCAGCCCACGTGAGAATGAGCAGTTCTTC. Translating it yields CASSPRENEQFF. The whole variable domain, remainder taken from reference TRBV7-9 and TRBJ2-1, is DTGVSQNPRHKITKRGQNVTFRCDPISEHNRLYWYRQTLGQGPEFLTYFQNEAQLEKSRLLSDRFSAERPKGSFSTLEIQRTEQGDSAMYLCASSPRENEQFFGPGTRLTVL.

CDR3 sequence (DNA): TGTGCCACCAGCAGAGATGGGACAGGGCAAGAGACCCAGTACTTC. Its translation: CATSRDGTGQETQYF. The chain couples TRBV15 to TRBJ2-5; 9 bases line up with TRBD1. Germline lookup yields CDR1 LNHNV and CDR2 YYDKDF (reference sequence). The V and J ends lost 0 bases and 2 bases, in that order; junction bases with no gene match: 1. The CDR3 has 15 amino acids.

This clonotype has just one count. This sequence joins TRBV27 and TRBJ2-1; D may correspond to TRBD1 or TRBD2 (6 bases each). V was trimmed by 4 bases and J by 7 bases, leaving 20 bases between them. Germline CDR1 MNHEY, CDR2 SMNVEV (reference sequence). This CDR3 region has 16 residues. The CDR3 here is CASSSGAGQGSNEQFF. For the CDR3, the DNA is TGTGCCAGCAGTTCGGGGGCAGGGCAGGGCTCAAATGAGCAGTTCTTC.

The chain has TRBV15 and TRBJ2-1; 7 bases line up with TRBD1. The trim removed 0 bases at V and 3 bases at J, leaving 5 bases unmatched. The germline gives CDR1 LNHNV, CDR2 YYDKDF (reference sequence). The CDR3 contains 16 residues. In DNA form, the CDR3 reads TGTGCCACCAGCAGAGAAGACAGGGTGCTCTACAATGAGCAGTTCTTC. Translating it yields CATSREDRVLYNEQFF.

The rearrangement uses TRBV29-1 and TRBJ1-2; TRBD1 aligns across 7 bases. With V trimmed by 5 bases and J by 4 bases, 4 bases remained unmatched. Germline V lookup: CDR1 SQVTM, CDR2 ANQGSEA. This CDR3 contains 12 residues. The CDR3, as DNA: TGCAGCGTTCAAGGGGACAGCTATGGCTACACCTTC. Protein: CSVQGDSYGYTF.

J is TRBJ1-3 and V is TRBV28; maybe TRBD1 (6 bases). The CDR3 contains 19 residues. Germline values: CDR1 MDHEN, CDR2 SYDVKM. The V end was cut by 5 bases, the J end by 0 bases, with 23 bases between. CDR3: CASSGRQASPPFSGNTIYF. The CDR3 DNA follows: TGTGCCAGCAGTGGTCGACAGGCGTCCCCTCCATTCTCTGGAAACACCATATATTTT. The full variable domain, in which reference TRBV28 and TRBJ1-3 provide the parts outside the CDR3, is DVKVTQSSRYLVKRTGEKVFLECVQDMDHENMFWYRQDPGLGLRLIYFSYDVKMKEKGDIPEGYSVSREKKERFSLILESASTNQTSMYLCASSGRQASPPFSGNTIYFGEGSWLTVV.

This chain uses TRBV5-6 with TRBJ2-5; the D gene is possibly TRBD1 (5 bases). This CDR3 has 16 amino acids. Germline V gives CDR1 SGHDT, CDR2 YYEEEE. V was shortened by 5 bases and J by 2 bases, with 19 bases between the two germline ends. The DNA of the CDR3 is TGTGCCAGCAGTCGTTGGCTACAGGCCCCACAAGAGACCCAGTACTTC. It encodes CASSRWLQAPQETQYF.

V usage is TRBV30 and J usage is TRBJ2-1; D is perhaps TRBD1 or TRBD2 (5 bases each). The CDR3 is made up of 12 amino acids. Germline values: CDR1 GTSNPN, CDR2 SVGIG (reference sequence). Between the trimmed V and J ends, which lost 4 bases and 8 bases, there was a span of 12 bases. CDR3 protein: CAWTSLGDEQFF. DNA of the CDR3: TGTGCCTGGACATCCCTGGGGGATGAGCAGTTCTTC.

A remark on this clonotype: One end of the junction is discordant with germline, which a read error may explain. J is TRBJ2-7 and V is TRBV5-1; 9 positions match TRBD1. CDR1 and CDR2 (germline): SGHRS, YFSETQ. The CDR3 sequence is 14 residues long. CDR3 in DNA: TGCGCCAGCAACTTGAGGGGACAGGGCTACGAGCAGTACTTC. Its protein product is CASNLRGQGYEQYF. The full variable domain, in which reference TRBV5-1 and TRBJ2-7 provide the parts outside the CDR3, is KAGVTQTPRYLIKTRGQQVTLSCSPISGHRSVSWYQQTPGQGLQFLFEYFSETQRNKGNFPGRFSGRQFSNSRSEMNVSTLELGDSALYLCASNLRGQGYEQYFGPGTRLTVT.

This clonotype was detected once. This chain connects TRBV19 to TRBJ1-1; 7 nucleotides match TRBD1. The CDR3 consists of 14 residues. Trimming cost V 7 bases and J 12 bases; bases outside gene matches: 17. Germline assignment: CDR1 LNHDA and CDR2 SQIVND (reference sequence). The DNA for the CDR3 is TGTGCCAGTATGGAGGTTCAAGTGGGACAGTCACCTTTCTTT. Its protein is CASMEVQVGQSPFF.

V gene TRBV29-1 combines with J gene TRBJ2-7; the D is unclear. The length of the CDR3 is 12 residues. Germline CDR1 SQVTM, CDR2 ANQGSEA. V lost 4 bases to trimming and J lost 7 bases, with 14 bases between them. As DNA, the CDR3 is TGCAGCGTTGGGGTCCCGGTCGGGGAGCAGTACTTC. Encoded protein: CSVGVPVGEQYF.

The chain is built from TRBV6-2 or TRBV6-3 and TRBJ2-1, with TRBD2 identical over 7 bases. V shed 8 bases and J 5 bases; nucleotides not matched to a gene: 3. The germline V gene has CDR1 MNHEY and CDR2 SVGEGT. The CDR3 has 12 residues. The CDR3: CASAGDHNEQFF. The CDR3 region has the DNA TGTGCCAGCGCGGGGGACCACAATGAGCAGTTCTTC.

The chain is built from TRBV7-9 and TRBJ2-1; D is unresolved. The germline V and J ends were trimmed by 3 bases and 5 bases, with 11 bases remaining between them. The CDR3 has 14 amino acids. CDR1 and CDR2 (germline): SEHNR, FQNEAQ (reference sequence). CDR3: CASSLTDTDNEQFF. The CDR3 bases are TGTGCCAGCAGCTTGACCGACACCGACAATGAGCAGTTCTTC.

This clonotype was seen once. V usage is TRBV7-9 and J usage is TRBJ2-1; D assignment may be TRBD1 or TRBD2 (5 bases each). The CDR3 length is 15 residues. CDR1 is SEHNR, CDR2 FQNEAQ, per germline (reference sequence). Trimming removed 8 bases at V and 2 bases at J, with 16 bases between. The CDR3 sequence is CASSRRDRPYNEQFF. The CDR3 coding sequence is TGTGCCAGCTCGAGAAGGGACCGGCCCTACAATGAGCAGTTCTTC.

The chain is built from TRBV6-5 and TRBJ1-2; D gene unclear. CDR1 and CDR2 from the germline V gene are MNHEY and SVGAGI. Trimming took off 2 bases at V and 3 bases at J, with 10 bases between the two ends. The CDR3 is made up of 14 amino acids. CDR3 sequence: CASSYDRGDYGYTF. CDR3 bases: TGTGCCAGCAGTTACGACCGTGGCGACTATGGCTACACCTTC.

The V call is TRBV9, the J call TRBJ2-3; weak D call: TRBD1 (5 bases). V gave up 4 bases and J gave up 0 bases, with 12 bases separating them. CDR3 length: 15 amino acids. Germline V gene sequence: CDR1 SGDLS, CDR2 YYNGEE. CDR3 sequence (DNA): TGTGCCAGCAGCCCCCAGGGTAGAAGCACAGATACGCAGTATTTT. Translated, it gives CASSPQGRSTDTQYF.

The chain carries TRBV27 and TRBJ2-7, with D unclear. V lost 0 bases, J lost 5 bases, and 8 bases lay in between. Germline assignment: CDR1 MNHEY and CDR2 SMNVEV (reference sequence). This CDR3 comprises 13 residues. CDR3 amino acids: CASSLSLWDEQYF. The CDR3 DNA reads TGTGCCAGCAGTTTATCACTGTGGGACGAGCAGTACTTC.